The 24 T cell receptor beta chains given below trace back to one sample, sequenced in a study of blood T cell repertoires in COVID-19. TCRdb's table, derived via immunoSEQ multiplex PCR, lists solely in-frame clones and lacks some. The sample lists under 120,000 clones; 69% were seen once. Specimen: peripheral blood. Receptors were obtained from a man older than 75 with acute or convalescent COVID-19.

This rearrangement joins TRBV27 to TRBJ1-4; D uncertain. This CDR3 has 15 amino acids. With 5 bases removed from V and 2 bases from J, the gap between germline ends came to 12 bases. CDR1 is MNHEY and CDR2 is SMNVEV in the germline V gene (reference sequence). The CDR3 DNA reads TGTGCCAGCAGTACGAGCGGTGGCACTAATGAAAAACTGTTTTTT. Residues: CASSTSGGTNEKLFF.

This chain connects TRBV6-5 to TRBJ2-3; D perhaps matches TRBD2 (6 bases). The CDR3 totals 14 residues. Germline CDR1 and CDR2: MNHEY and SVGAGI. V gave up 2 bases and J gave up 5 bases, with 11 bases separating them. Here the CDR3 reads CASSYEAGLDTQYF. CDR3 bases: TGTGCCAGCAGTTACGAGGCGGGACTAGATACGCAGTATTTT.

The chain has TRBV19 and TRBJ2-4; D uncertain. The CDR3 totals 15 residues. From germline, CDR1 is LNHDA and CDR2 SQIVND (reference sequence). V was shortened by 1 base and J by 0 bases, with 7 bases between the two germline ends. Here the CDR3 DNA reads TGTGCCAGTAGTATAGCGTCTCTAGCCAAAAACATTCAGTACTTC. It specifies CASSIASLAKNIQYF.

The chain recombines TRBV18 with TRBJ2-1, with D perhaps matching TRBD1 (5 bases). Trimming cost V 3 bases and J 7 bases, with 13 bases left between them. Germline CDR1 KGHSH, CDR2 LQKENI. The CDR3 runs to 14 residues. CDR3 sequence: CASSPSWGRNEQFF. CDR3 nucleotide sequence: TGTGCCAGCTCACCGTCCTGGGGCAGGAATGAGCAGTTCTTC.

The chain recombines TRBV6-5 with TRBJ2-1; TRBD1 might be the D (6 bases). Trimming removed 5 bases from V and 6 bases from J, with 14 bases in between. The CDR3 has 14 residues. Germline V gives CDR1 MNHEY, CDR2 SVGAGI. The CDR3 nucleotides are TGTGCCAGCAGTCCCGGACAGCGATTCAATGAGCAGTTCTTC. Encoded protein: CASSPGQRFNEQFF.

The chain links TRBV5-1 to TRBJ2-3; D remains ambiguous. CDR1 is SGHRS, CDR2 YFSETQ, per germline. This CDR3 has 16 residues. Trimming took 0 bases from V and 2 from J, leaving 13 bases between them. The CDR3 DNA reads TGCGCCAGCAGCTTGGTTGTAGCCGGCAACACAGATACGCAGTATTTT. Translated: CASSLVVAGNTDTQYF.

This clone was detected once. This chain joins TRBV11-2 and TRBJ2-2, with 8 bases aligning to TRBD2. The V segment lost 5 bases and the J segment 4 bases; nucleotides outside the gene matches: 3. This CDR3 comprises 14 residues. Germline V gene data show CDR1 as SGHAT and CDR2 as FQNNGV. DNA for the CDR3: TGTGCCAGCAGCCCTAGCGGGCTCACCGGGGAGCTGTTTTTT. Translation: CASSPSGLTGELFF.

The chain has TRBV29-1 and TRBJ2-1, with 16 bases identical to TRBD2. The CDR3 totals 17 residues. V was clipped by 7 bases and J by 2 bases; unmatched bases: 8. Looked up from germline, CDR1 is SQVTM and CDR2 is ANQGSEA. The CDR3 DNA sequence: TGCAGCGGATCGGGACTAGCGGGAGGGAACCCCTACAATGAGCAGTTCTTC. It translates to CSGSGLAGGNPYNEQFF.

Turning to this clone: The germline gene is not matched at one end of the junction; a read error may be the cause. The chain employs TRBV7-7 and TRBJ2-1; TRBD2 matches 13 bases. Germline CDR1 and CDR2: SSHAT and FNYEAQ (reference sequence). The CDR3 loop spans 14 amino acids. CDR3: CASSLGLAGDEQFF. CDR3 DNA: TGTGCTAGCAGCCTAGGACTAGCGGGAGATGAGCAGTTCTTC.

The CDR3 here is CASSQGTGYTYEQYF. Here the CDR3 DNA reads TGCGCCAGCAGCCAAGGGACAGGGTATACCTACGAGCAGTACTTC. This chain connects TRBV4-3 to TRBJ2-7; 8 bases agree with TRBD1. With V trimmed by 1 base and J by 2 bases, 4 bases remained unmatched. The CDR3 runs to 15 residues. CDR1 is LGHNA and CDR2 is YSLEER in the germline V gene.

The chain is built from TRBV11-3 and TRBJ2-1, with TRBD2 matching 7 bases. The CDR3 extends over 17 amino acids. Germline V gene lookup returns CDR1 SGHNT and CDR2 YENEEA. With 5 bases clipped from V and 5 bases from J, the junction kept 15 bases outside the gene matches. Here the CDR3 DNA reads TGTGCCAGCAGCAAAAGGGGAGGGAGGAACCCGCACAATGAGCAGTTCTTC. This gives the protein CASSKRGGRNPHNEQFF.

This sequence joins TRBV11-3 and TRBJ1-4; D gene uncertain. The germline gives CDR1 SGHNT, CDR2 YENEEA. The ends were cut back, 2 bases at V and 5 bases at J, with 6 bases in the middle. This CDR3 has 13 amino acids. CDR3 nucleotide sequence: TGTGCCAGCAGCTTACCCGGGAATGAAAAACTGTTTTTT. Encoded protein: CASSLPGNEKLFF.

This chain connects TRBV6-2 or TRBV6-3 to TRBJ2-5; a weak D match, TRBD1 (6 bases). The CDR3 runs to 15 residues. Germline CDR1 MNHEY, CDR2 SVGEGT. V lost 5 bases to trimming and J lost 4 bases, with 17 bases between them. CDR3 nucleotides: TGTGCCAGCAGTGCCCCCAACCGGGACACAGAGACCCAGTACTTC. Protein product: CASSAPNRDTETQYF.

This chain connects TRBV11-3 to TRBJ2-4, with D possibly matching TRBD2 (5 bases). The V end lost 7 bases, the J end lost 0 bases, and 10 bases lay between the germline ends. CDR3 length equals 14 residues. The germline V gene has CDR1 SGHNT and CDR2 YENEEA. The CDR3 coding sequence is TGTGCCAGCATCCTAGGACTAGCCAAAAACATTCAGTACTTC. It codes for CASILGLAKNIQYF.

The chain couples TRBV19 to TRBJ1-2, with TRBD1 matching over 7 bases. Germline CDR1 reads LNHDA; CDR2 reads SQIVND (reference sequence). Trimming removed 6 bases from V and 7 bases from J; junction bases left unmatched: 8. The CDR3 spans 13 residues. CDR3 coding DNA: TGTGCCAGTAGCGCGACAGGGTTGGGTGGCTACACCTTC. Translating gives CASSATGLGGYTF.

The V call is TRBV29-1, the J call TRBJ1-1; 8 bases line up with TRBD1. The V segment lost 7 bases and the J segment 7 bases; nucleotides outside the gene matches: 8. The CDR3 contains 12 residues. The germline gives CDR1 SQVTM, CDR2 ANQGSEA. CDR3 sequence (DNA): TGCAGCGCCTCAACAGGGGGGTTTGAAGCTTTCTTT. As protein: CSASTGGFEAFF.

The chain combines TRBV15 with TRBJ2-7, with D possibly matching TRBD2 (6 bases). V lost 1 base to trimming and J lost 3 bases, with 10 bases between them. Germline CDR1 reads LNHNV; CDR2 reads YYDKDF (reference sequence). This CDR3 spans 14 amino acids. The CDR3 DNA sequence: TGTGCCACCAGCAGAGGACTAGGAGTCTACGAGCAGTACTTC. It yields the protein CATSRGLGVYEQYF.

This clone was seen a single time. The J gene is TRBJ2-7, the V gene TRBV10-2, with 14 bases identical to TRBD2. The CDR3 runs 14 residues. Germline CDR1 and CDR2: WSHSY and SAAADI. The ends lost 6 bases at V and 6 bases at J; junction bases unmatched: 4. CDR3 DNA sequence: TGCGCCAGCAGCCCGGGACTAGCGGGAGCCGAGCAGTACTTC. It translates to CASSPGLAGAEQYF.

This chain connects TRBV19 to TRBJ1-2, with D tentatively TRBD1 (6 bases). V lost 2 bases and J lost 6, with 19 bases in between. There are 16 residues in the CDR3. Germline-derived CDR1 and CDR2 are LNHDA and SQIVND (reference sequence). The CDR3, as DNA: TGTGCCAGTAGTATATTGGACAGTAACTACGAAGATGGCTACACCTTC. It is translated as CASSILDSNYEDGYTF.

The V and J genes are TRBV7-9 and TRBJ1-1; D ambiguous. CDR1 SEHNR and CDR2 FQNEAQ come from the germline V gene (reference sequence). Trimming removed 7 bases at V and 1 base at J, with 7 bases between. The CDR3 spans 12 residues. The CDR3 coding sequence is TGTGCCAGCACCGTCCAGAACACTGAAGCTTTCTTT. It specifies CASTVQNTEAFF. Combining the CDR3 with reference TRBV7-9 and TRBJ1-1 gives the whole variable domain DTGVSQNPRHKITKRGQNVTFRCDPISEHNRLYWYRQTLGQGPEFLTYFQNEAQLEKSRLLSDRFSAERPKGSFSTLEIQRTEQGDSAMYLCASTVQNTEAFFGQGTRLTVV.

As DNA, the CDR3 is TGTGCCAGCACCATGTGGCAGAATAGCAATCAGCCCCAGCATTTT. Residues: CASTMWQNSNQPQHF. The chain has TRBV28 and TRBJ1-5; D unresolved. The CDR3 is made up of 15 amino acids. CDR1 is MDHEN, CDR2 SYDVKM, per germline. V was trimmed by 7 bases and J by 0 bases, leaving 13 bases between them.

This clone has only a few counts. This chain's CDR3 is CASSLALAGGNTDTQYF. CDR3 DNA sequence: TGCGCCAGCAGCTTGGCGCTAGCGGGAGGGAACACAGATACGCAGTATTTT. The chain has TRBV5-1 and TRBJ2-3; 12 bases are shared with TRBD2. This CDR3 has 17 amino acids. Germline CDR1 and CDR2: SGHRS and YFSETQ. After removal of 0 bases from V and 2 bases from J, the junction contained 4 bases not matched to a gene.

This clone appeared a single time. V gene TRBV5-1 combines with J gene TRBJ2-7, with 8 bases fitting TRBD1. Germline values: CDR1 SGHRS, CDR2 YFSETQ. Losses at the gene ends were 0 bases for V and 5 bases for J; bases not matched to a gene: 7. The CDR3 runs 15 residues. The CDR3 sequence: CASSLVAGGVDEQYF. The CDR3, as DNA: TGCGCCAGCAGCTTGGTGGCAGGGGGCGTCGACGAGCAGTACTTC.

This sequence joins TRBV9 and TRBJ1-1; D may be TRBD1 (6 bases). V lost 4 bases and J 2 bases, leaving 15 bases between the germline ends. Germline V CDR1 and CDR2: SGDLS, YYNGEE. The CDR3 totals 15 residues. This CDR3 is CASSRLDSPNTEAFF. CDR3 in DNA: TGTGCCAGCAGCCGCCTGGACAGCCCTAACACTGAAGCTTTCTTT.